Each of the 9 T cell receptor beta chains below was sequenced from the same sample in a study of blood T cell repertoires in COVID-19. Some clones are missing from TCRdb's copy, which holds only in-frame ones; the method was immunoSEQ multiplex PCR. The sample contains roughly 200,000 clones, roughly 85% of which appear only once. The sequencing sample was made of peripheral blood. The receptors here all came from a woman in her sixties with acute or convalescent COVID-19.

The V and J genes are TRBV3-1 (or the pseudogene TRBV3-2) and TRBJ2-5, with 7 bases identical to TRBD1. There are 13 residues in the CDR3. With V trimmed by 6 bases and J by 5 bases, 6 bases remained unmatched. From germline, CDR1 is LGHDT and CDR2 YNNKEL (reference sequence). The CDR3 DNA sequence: TGTGCCAGCAGTCTTAGGGGGCGGGAGACCCAGTACTTC. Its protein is CASSLRGRETQYF.

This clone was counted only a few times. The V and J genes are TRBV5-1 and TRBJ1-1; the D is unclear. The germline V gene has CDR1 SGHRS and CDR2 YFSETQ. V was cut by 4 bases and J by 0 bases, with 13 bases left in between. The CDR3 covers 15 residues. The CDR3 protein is CASSQSQSVNTEAFF. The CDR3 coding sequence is TGCGCCAGCAGCCAATCACAGTCTGTGAACACTGAAGCTTTCTTT.

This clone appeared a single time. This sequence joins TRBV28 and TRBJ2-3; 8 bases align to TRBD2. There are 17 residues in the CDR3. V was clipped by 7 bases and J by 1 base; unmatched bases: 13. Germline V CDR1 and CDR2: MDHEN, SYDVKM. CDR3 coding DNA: TGTGCCAGCATGGGTGCTCCGGGAGGGCCGGGCACAGATACGCAGTATTTT. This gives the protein CASMGAPGGPGTDTQYF.

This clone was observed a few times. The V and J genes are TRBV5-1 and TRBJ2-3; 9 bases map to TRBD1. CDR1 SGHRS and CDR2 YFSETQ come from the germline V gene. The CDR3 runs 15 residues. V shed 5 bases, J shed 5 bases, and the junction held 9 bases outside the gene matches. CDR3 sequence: CASSSTGGAGDTQYF. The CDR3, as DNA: TGCGCCAGCAGTTCGACAGGGGGAGCAGGAGATACGCAGTATTTT.

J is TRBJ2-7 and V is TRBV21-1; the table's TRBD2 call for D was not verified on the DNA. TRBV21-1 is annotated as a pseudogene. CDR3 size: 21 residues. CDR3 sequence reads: CASSKRSPGTSGRPPSVEQYV. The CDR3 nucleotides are TGTGCCAGCAGCAAACGGAGCCCCGGGACTAGCGGGAGGCCACCGTCGGTCGAGCAGTACGTC.

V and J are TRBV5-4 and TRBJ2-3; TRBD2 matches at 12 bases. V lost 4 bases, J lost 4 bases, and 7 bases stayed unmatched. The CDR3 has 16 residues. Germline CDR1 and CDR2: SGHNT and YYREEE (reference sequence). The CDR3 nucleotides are TGTGCCAGCAGCCTACGACTAGCGGGAGAATCAGATACGCAGTATTTT. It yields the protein CASSLRLAGESDTQYF.

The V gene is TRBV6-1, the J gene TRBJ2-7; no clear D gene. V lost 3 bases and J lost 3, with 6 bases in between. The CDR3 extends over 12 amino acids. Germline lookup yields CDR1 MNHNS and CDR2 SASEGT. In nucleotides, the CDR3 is TGTGCCAGCAGTGAGGCCATCTACGAGCAGTACTTC. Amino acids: CASSEAIYEQYF.

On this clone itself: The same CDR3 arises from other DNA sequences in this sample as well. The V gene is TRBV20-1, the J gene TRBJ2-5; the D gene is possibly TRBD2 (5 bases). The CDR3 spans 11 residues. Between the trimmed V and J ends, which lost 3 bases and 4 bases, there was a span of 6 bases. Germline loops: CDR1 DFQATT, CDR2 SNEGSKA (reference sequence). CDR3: CSARAGETQYF. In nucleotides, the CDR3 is TGCAGTGCTAGGGCGGGAGAGACCCAGTACTTC.

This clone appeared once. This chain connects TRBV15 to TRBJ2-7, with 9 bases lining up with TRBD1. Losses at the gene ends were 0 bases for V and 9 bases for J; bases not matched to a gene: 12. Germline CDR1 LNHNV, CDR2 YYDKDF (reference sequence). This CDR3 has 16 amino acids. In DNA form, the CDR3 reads TGTGCCACCAGCAGAGAACCCGCTGCGACAGGGGGTCGGCAGTACTTC. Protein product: CATSREPAATGGRQYF.